The rows below give T cell receptor beta chains drawn from one sample of a study of prognosis after radiotherapy for stage I lung cancer. MiXCR, run by TCRdb on the multiplex PCR reads, gives a single entry per CDR3 protein. Altogether fewer than 40,000 distinct CDR3 sequences are present, around 35% being singletons, with the ten largest covering roughly 15%. The sequenced sample was PBMCs, obtained before or after stereotactic body radiation therapy (not recorded which). The receptors here all came from a donor older than 45 with non-small cell lung cancer. Each CDR3 is given without its conserved first and last residue. The order of the fields is J gene, V gene, CDR3 protein.

TRBJ1-6 | TRBV5-4 | ASSYTSGDNSPLH
TRBJ2-3 | TRBV6-4 | VSSEGGGSPTDTQY
TRBJ2-7 | TRBV19 | ASSPGTFNSYEQY
TRBJ2-1 | TRBV30 | AWGKNNEQF
TRBJ1-2 | TRBV2 | ASSASLLANYGYT
TRBJ2-5 | TRBV6-5 | ASSYSGGVAETQY
TRBJ1-5 | TRBV27 | ASSSTGAQPQH
TRBJ1-1 | TRBV6-2/TRBV6-3 | ASSLTTIAFGTEAF
TRBJ1-6 | TRBV30 | AWTAGGESPLH
TRBJ2-5 | TRBV3-1 | ASRDRGPGETQY
TRBJ2-1 | TRBV15 | ATSRDRGRRNEQF
TRBJ1-2 | TRBV12-3/TRBV12-4 | ASRGTGEANGYT
TRBJ1-1 | TRBV20-1 | SALRDPNTEAF
TRBJ1-1 | TRBV12-3/TRBV12-4 | ASSGAGSGRTEAF
TRBJ2-5 | TRBV2 | ASSDDRVAETQY
TRBJ2-7 | TRBV15 | ATSREKANNPYEQY
TRBJ1-1 | TRBV9 | ASTKELGRAEAF
TRBJ2-2 | TRBV2 | ASEFTGTGELF
TRBJ2-1 | TRBV12-3/TRBV12-4 | ASSLQRGALNEQF
TRBJ2-7 | TRBV7-9 | ASSTSGRAYEQY
TRBJ2-7 | TRBV4-1 | ASSQVWSYEQY
TRBJ2-1 | TRBV24-1 | ATSGTPGQGYNEQF
TRBJ2-7 | TRBV11-2 | ASSSKTGGDEQY
TRBJ2-5 | TRBV15 | ATSNWDRQETQY
TRBJ1-1 | TRBV6-2/TRBV6-3 | ASSYHQDGLNPEAF
TRBJ1-2 | TRBV12-3/TRBV12-4 | ASSWSCGYT
TRBJ2-3 | TRBV24-1 | ATSGPGKDTQY
TRBJ1-4 | TRBV9 | ASSVGGGNEKLF
TRBJ2-6 | TRBV5-1 | ASSLGGRSGANVLT
TRBJ2-2 | TRBV18 | ASSPREVDRLF
TRBJ2-1 | TRBV7-3 | ASSLWGGEQF
TRBJ2-2 | TRBV24-1 | ATSDGGGARRTGELF
TRBJ2-7 | TRBV3-1 | ASSPPGLAGEQY
TRBJ2-1 | TRBV7-9 | ASSLGKRTGDNEQF
TRBJ2-7 | TRBV3-1 | ASSQLRQVHEQY
TRBJ1-5 | TRBV4-2 | ASSQEMQANQPQH
TRBJ2-7 | TRBV11-2 | ASSLALQGAHEQY
TRBJ2-7 | TRBV5-1 | ASSLGVAGAGYEQY
TRBJ1-1 | TRBV12-3/TRBV12-4 | ASRRQIGGTEAF
TRBJ2-7 | TRBV7-2 | ASSLEKGNYEQY
TRBJ1-2 | TRBV28 | ASNKGRQSY
TRBJ1-2 | TRBV9 | ASSVASGGSYGYT
TRBJ2-7 | TRBV20-1 | SAIILAGVDEQY